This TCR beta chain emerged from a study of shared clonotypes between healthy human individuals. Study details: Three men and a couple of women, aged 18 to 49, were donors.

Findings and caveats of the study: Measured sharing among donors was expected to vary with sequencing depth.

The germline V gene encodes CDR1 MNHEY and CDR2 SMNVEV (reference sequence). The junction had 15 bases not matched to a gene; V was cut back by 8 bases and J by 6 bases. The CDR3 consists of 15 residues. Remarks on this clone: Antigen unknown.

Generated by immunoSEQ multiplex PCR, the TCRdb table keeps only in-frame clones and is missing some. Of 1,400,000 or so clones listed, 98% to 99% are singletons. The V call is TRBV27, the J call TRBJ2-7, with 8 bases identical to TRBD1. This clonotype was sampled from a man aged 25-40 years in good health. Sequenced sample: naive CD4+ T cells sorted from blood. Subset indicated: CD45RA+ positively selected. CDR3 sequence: CASSLRGRELGEQYF. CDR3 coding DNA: TGTGCCAGCTCCCTCAGGGGGCGAGAGTTGGGCGAGCAGTACTTC.